The TCR beta chain described here comes from a study of shared T cell receptors in the human thymus. This clone was detected only a few times. Method: immunoSEQ multiplex PCR; TCRdb's copy keeps in-frame clones and lacks some. Of roughly 560,000 clones in the sample, 78% were seen once. A further study also used this sample, focusing on human thymus T cells. That report adds: Donor material was obtained from healthy Finnish infants undergoing corrective surgery for congenital heart defects. Corrective heart surgery yielded resections, and these provided the thymus tissue. Both thymic and peripheral blood repertoires showed apparently biased V and J usage. Thymic repertoires from unrelated individuals overlapped highly, related research reported.

The sequenced sample was thymocytes. The sequence came from a boy younger than two with a congenital heart defect.

CDR3 bases: TGTGCCAGCAGCGTAGACAGGGGCCCAAACACAGATACGCAGTATTTT. Its protein product is CASSVDRGPNTDTQYF. The chain employs TRBV9 and TRBJ2-3; 7 bases agree with TRBD1. The germline V gene has CDR1 SGDLS and CDR2 YYNGEE. V trimming: 0 bases; J trimming: 2 bases; junction bases outside the gene matches: 6. CDR3 size: 16 residues. The full variable domain, completed using reference TRBV9 and TRBJ2-3, is DSGVTQTPKHLITATGQRVTLRCSPRSGDLSVYWYQQSLDQGLQFLIQYYNGEERAKGNILERFSAQQFPDLHSELNLSSLELGDSALYFCASSVDRGPNTDTQYFGPGTRLTVL.